These T cell receptor beta chains were read from a single sample in a study of PD-1 blockade in classical Hodgkin lymphoma. Sequencing was performed with immunoSEQ multiplex PCR; in TCRdb, only in-frame clones are kept and a portion is missing. This sample carries about 7,900 clones, 75% to 85% of them seen once, and the ten largest clones take about 45%. The sequences come from peripheral blood mononuclear cells (PBMCs), collected before the fourth cycle of nivolumab. The receptors stem from a human donor with classical Hodgkin lymphoma. Each CDR3 is given with its conserved first and last residue. A D gene is named only where the DNA matches it firmly. A clone size is listed for some rows: how often the clone was seen (once, few, many), or a class if it is expanded.

j_call v_call clone_size d_call cdr3_nt cdr3_aa
TRBJ2-5 TRBV28 few TRBD2 TGTGCCAGCAGTCGTATAGCGGGAGGGCTGGAGACCCAGTACTTC CASSRIAGGLETQYF
TRBJ2-3 TRBV7-7 - - TGTGCTAGCAGCTTAAAAGACGGCGGGGATACGCAGTATTTT CASSLKDGGDTQYF
TRBJ1-2 TRBV28 - TRBD1 TGTGCCAGCAGCCTCGACAGGGTCTATGGCTACACCTTC CASSLDRVYGYTF
TRBJ2-1 TRBV19 - TRBD2 TGTGCCAGTAGTATTGCTAGCGGGAGTGTCTATGAGCAGTTCTTC CASSIASGSVYEQFF
TRBJ1-1 TRBV7-6 - - TGTGCCAGCAGCCCTAGGGGGGAGGGCACTGAAGCTTTCTTT CASSPRGEGTEAFF
TRBJ2-3 TRBV15 - - TGTGCCACCAGCGGGCGGTGGGGGTACACAGATACGCAGTATTTT CATSGRWGYTDTQYF
TRBJ2-2 TRBV5-4 - - TGTGCCAGCAGCACTCGGGGCGACGCGAAGCTGTTTTTT CASSTRGDAKLFF
TRBJ2-2 TRBV7-6 - TRBD2 TGTGCCAGCAGCTTAGTTTCGGGCGGGGGGCTGAACACCGGGGAGCTGTTTTTT CASSLVSGGGLNTGELFF
TRBJ1-4 TRBV18 - TRBD1 TGTGCCAGCTCATCGCGACAGGGCGTTAATGAAAAACTGTTTTTT CASSSRQGVNEKLFF
TRBJ1-5 TRBV5-1 - TRBD1 TGCGCCAGCAGCTTGAACAGGGGGCAGCCCCAGCATTTT CASSLNRGQPQHF
TRBJ2-7 TRBV6-1 - TRBD1 TGTGCCAGCAGAGACAGGGGGCCCTCCTACGAGCAGTACTTC CASRDRGPSYEQYF
TRBJ2-5 TRBV28 - TRBD1 TGTGCCAGCGGGGGACAGGGGGCAGGAGAGACCCAGTACTTC CASGGQGAGETQYF
TRBJ2-7 TRBV6-5 - TRBD1 TGTGCCAGCAGTTACGCGGGACAGGGCTTGGCCTACGAGCAGTACTTC CASSYAGQGLAYEQYF
TRBJ1-3 TRBV5-4 - - TGTGCCAGCAGCCTATCTACCACCGGTCCCTACTCTGGAAACACCATATATTTT CASSLSTTGPYSGNTIYF
TRBJ2-7 TRBV28 - - TGTGCCAGCAGTTTACCTTCGGTAGGATACGAGCAGTACTTC CASSLPSVGYEQYF
TRBJ1-2 TRBV2 - TRBD1 TGTGCCAGCAGTGGGACAGGGGGTAACTATGGCTACACCTTC CASSGTGGNYGYTF
TRBJ2-1 TRBV10-1 - - TGCGCCAGCAGGGGGACCGGTGGGGAGCAGTTCTTC CASRGTGGEQFF
TRBJ2-1 TRBV7-9 - - TGTGCCAGCAGCAGAACCGGGGTTTCCTACAATGAGCAGTTCTTC CASSRTGVSYNEQFF
TRBJ2-3 TRBV10-2 - TRBD1 TGCGCCAGCAGTGGACCGGGACAGGGGCCTCCGGGGCGAACAGATACGCAGTATTTT CASSGPGQGPPGRTDTQYF
TRBJ1-1 TRBV28 - - TGTGCCTCCCTGAACACTGAAGCTTTCTTT CASLNTEAFF
TRBJ1-1 TRBV7-9 - - TGTGCCAGCAGCTTATCCGGGGGCGTAGGGACTGAAGCTTTCTTT CASSLSGGVGTEAFF
TRBJ2-3 TRBV7-2 - TRBD2 TGTGCCAGCAGCTGGCCGCAAATTACTAGCGGGGGCACAGATACGCAGTATTTT CASSWPQITSGGTDTQYF
TRBJ2-7 TRBV6-6 - - TGTGCCAGCAGTTACGGGCAGGGGGGGTACGAGCAGTACTTC CASSYGQGGYEQYF
TRBJ1-1 TRBV6-6 once - TGTGCCAGCGGTACGGCTTCGAACACTGAAGCTTTCTTT CASGTASNTEAFF
TRBJ2-1 TRBV27 few TRBD2 TGTGCCAGCAGGGGACTAGCTTTCCATGAGCAGTTCTTC CASRGLAFHEQFF
TRBJ2-1 TRBV4-3 - - TGCGCCAGCAGCGTACAGACTAGCTCCTACAATGAGCAGTTCTTC CASSVQTSSYNEQFF
TRBJ1-2 TRBV18 - - TGTGCCAGCTCACCCCAGGGGAATGGCTACACCTTC CASSPQGNGYTF
TRBJ2-5 TRBV2 - - TGTGCCAGCAGTGAAACAGGGAGTCGAGAGACCCAGTACTTC CASSETGSRETQYF
TRBJ1-4 TRBV4-3 - - TGCGCCAGCAGTCGGGGGGGTGGTTATGAAAAACTGTTTTTT CASSRGGGYEKLFF
TRBJ2-7 TRBV28 - - TGTGCCAGCAGCATCTCAGGCGAGCAGTACTTC CASSISGEQYF
TRBJ1-2 TRBV10-2 - - TGCGCCAGCAGTGAGTCCGACAGCCGATCTAACTATGGCTACACCTTC CASSESDSRSNYGYTF
TRBJ2-7 TRBV28 - - TGTGCCAGCAGCTATGCCGTCGGACAGAACTACGAGCAGTACTTC CASSYAVGQNYEQYF
TRBJ2-7 TRBV19 - TRBD2 TGTGCCAGTAGCACTAGCGGGAGTGTACACGAGCAGTACTTC CASSTSGSVHEQYF
TRBJ2-1 TRBV27 - TRBD2 TGTGCCAGCAGTTTACTAGCGGGGGGGTTCAATGAGCAGTTCTTC CASSLLAGGFNEQFF
TRBJ1-1 TRBV9 few - TGTGCCAGCAGCGCTACAGGCTCCGCGAACACTGAAGCTTTCTTT CASSATGSANTEAFF
TRBJ2-5 TRBV29-1 once - TGCAGCGTTGAAGGCCAGGCGACCAGGACCCAGTACTTC CSVEGQATRTQYF
TRBJ2-1 TRBV18 once TRBD1 TGTGCCAGCTCCCCCGGGACAGGGGGCGAGTACAATGAGCAGTTCTTC CASSPGTGGEYNEQFF
TRBJ2-7 TRBV4-3 - - TGCGCCAGCAGCCAAGTTTGGGCGGGGTCCTACGAGCAGTACTTC CASSQVWAGSYEQYF
TRBJ2-6 TRBV2 few - TGTGCCAGCAAAGGCTCTGGGGCCAACGTCCTGACTTTC CASKGSGANVLTF
TRBJ2-5 TRBV18 - - TGTGCCAGCTCACCGGTCCCTAAAGGTACTGAGGAGACCCAGTACTTC CASSPVPKGTEETQYF
TRBJ2-7 TRBV10-3 - TRBD2 TGTGCCACCCTGACTAGCGGGACCTACGAGCAGTACTTC CATLTSGTYEQYF
TRBJ1-3 TRBV27 - - TGTGCCAGCAGTTCATCAGGGTCTGGAAACACCATATATTTT CASSSSGSGNTIYF
TRBJ1-4 TRBV28 once TRBD1 TGTGCCAGCAGTCCCCGGACAGGGAATAGTGAAAAACTGTTTTTT CASSPRTGNSEKLFF
TRBJ2-1 TRBV10-3 - TRBD2 TGTGCCATCAGTGGGGCTAGCGGGGGGGCGACCTACAATGAGCAGTTCTTC CAISGASGGATYNEQFF
TRBJ2-3 TRBV18 - TRBD2 TGTGCCAGCTCACCCCTGGAAAGCGCGGGAGGGAAAACAGATACGCAGTATTTT CASSPLESAGGKTDTQYF
TRBJ2-3 TRBV5-1 - TRBD2 TGCGCCAGCAGCTTTCTTATAGCGGGTGGCACAGATACGCAGTATTTT CASSFLIAGGTDTQYF
TRBJ1-1 TRBV28 - - TGTGCCAGCACCATCGATTGGACTGAAGCTTTCTTT CASTIDWTEAFF
TRBJ2-2 TRBV7-9 large - TGTGCCAGCAGCTTCCCTCAACAGTCAGACCTCGGGCTGTTTTTT CASSFPQQSDLGLFF
TRBJ2-5 TRBV4-3 - TRBD2 TGCGCCAGCAGCCAAGGGACTAGCGGGGTTCAAGAGACCCAGTACTTC CASSQGTSGVQETQYF
TRBJ2-1 TRBV11-2 - TRBD2 TGTGCCAGCACCCCCCCCCGGACTAGCGGGAGGTCATACAATGAGCAGTTCTTC CASTPPRTSGRSYNEQFF
TRBJ2-3 TRBV19 few - TGTGCCAGTAGTAATAGGGGACTGGATACGCAGTATTTT CASSNRGLDTQYF